This T cell receptor (beta chain) was sequenced during a study of shared clonotypes between healthy human individuals. The CDR3 sequence is 14 residues long. Trimming took 5 bases from V and 2 from J; bases not matched to a gene: 6. Germline CDR1 is PRHDT and CDR2 is FYEKMQ (reference sequence). The authors ran the assay at deep level. The protocol was immunoSEQ multiplex PCR, while the TCRdb copy is restricted to in-frame clones and leaves out a portion. Found here are around 600,000 clones, 90% to 95% of them singletons; the top ten hold around 0.12%. CD45RO-negative CD8 cells positively selected for CCR7 made up the naive population, which excluded terminally differentiated effector memory CD45RA+ cells. Recent vaccinations or acute infections were absent in the healthy HIV-negative adult donors. All of the donors resided in Nashville, Tennessee, and each was a Caucasian adult.

The source is a woman aged 25 to 39 in good health. The specimen was naive CD8+ T cells sorted from blood. This chain links TRBV13 with TRBJ2-7; 7 positions match TRBD1. CDR3 residues: CASSHDRVPYEQYF. The CDR3 DNA is TGTGCCAGCAGCCACGACAGGGTACCCTACGAGCAGTACTTC.